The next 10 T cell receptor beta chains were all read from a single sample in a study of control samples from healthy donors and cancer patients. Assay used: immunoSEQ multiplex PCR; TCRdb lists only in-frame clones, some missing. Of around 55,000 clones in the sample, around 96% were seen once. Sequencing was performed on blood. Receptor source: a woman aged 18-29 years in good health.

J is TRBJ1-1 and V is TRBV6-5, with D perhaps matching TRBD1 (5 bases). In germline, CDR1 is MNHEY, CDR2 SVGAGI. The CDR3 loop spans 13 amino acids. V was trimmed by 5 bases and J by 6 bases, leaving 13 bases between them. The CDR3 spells CASSPWGGAEAFF. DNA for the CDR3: TGTGCCAGCAGTCCCTGGGGAGGGGCTGAAGCTTTCTTT.

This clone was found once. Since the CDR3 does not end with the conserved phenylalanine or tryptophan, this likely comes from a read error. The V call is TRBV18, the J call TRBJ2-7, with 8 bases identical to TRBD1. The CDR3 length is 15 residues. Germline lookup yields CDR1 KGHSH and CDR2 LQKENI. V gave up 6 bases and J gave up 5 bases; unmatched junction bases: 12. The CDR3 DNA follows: TGTGCCAGCTCGCCTACATCGGACAGGGCTAACGAGCAGTACCTC. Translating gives CASSPTSDRANEQYL.

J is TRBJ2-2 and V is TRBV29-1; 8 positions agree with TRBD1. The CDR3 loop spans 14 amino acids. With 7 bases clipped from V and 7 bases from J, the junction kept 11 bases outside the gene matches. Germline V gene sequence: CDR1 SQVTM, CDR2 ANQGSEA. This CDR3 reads CSGRGPVINGELFF. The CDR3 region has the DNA TGCAGCGGCAGGGGGCCCGTGATCAACGGGGAGCTGTTTTTT.

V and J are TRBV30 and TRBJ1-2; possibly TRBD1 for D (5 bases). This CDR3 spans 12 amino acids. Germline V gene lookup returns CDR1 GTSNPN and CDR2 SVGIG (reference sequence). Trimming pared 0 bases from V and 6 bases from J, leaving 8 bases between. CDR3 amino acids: CAWSVRGDGYTF. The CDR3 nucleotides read TGTGCCTGGAGTGTGAGGGGTGATGGCTACACCTTC.

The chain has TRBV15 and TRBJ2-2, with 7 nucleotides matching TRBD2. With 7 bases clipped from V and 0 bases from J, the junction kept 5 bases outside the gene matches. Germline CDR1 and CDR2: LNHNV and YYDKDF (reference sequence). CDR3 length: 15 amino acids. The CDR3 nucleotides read TGTGCCACCAACTACGGGGGGACGAACACCGGGGAGCTGTTTTTT. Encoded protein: CATNYGGTNTGELFF.

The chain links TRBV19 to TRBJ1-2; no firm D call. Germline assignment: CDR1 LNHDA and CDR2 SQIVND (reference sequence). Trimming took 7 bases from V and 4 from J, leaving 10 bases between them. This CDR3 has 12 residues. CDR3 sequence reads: CASTLSGYGYTF. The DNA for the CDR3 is TGTGCCAGTACCTTATCGGGCTATGGCTACACCTTC. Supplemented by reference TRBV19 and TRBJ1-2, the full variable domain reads DGGITQSPKYLFRKEGQNVTLSCEQNLNHDAMYWYRQDPGQGLRLIYYSQIVNDFQKGDIAEGYSVSREKKESFPLTVTSAQKNPTAFYLCASTLSGYGYTFGSGTRLTVV.

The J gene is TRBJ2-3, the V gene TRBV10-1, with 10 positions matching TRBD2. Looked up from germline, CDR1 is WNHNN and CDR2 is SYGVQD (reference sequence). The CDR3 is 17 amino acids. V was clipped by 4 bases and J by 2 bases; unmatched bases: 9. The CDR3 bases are TGCGCCAGCAGTGGCGACGGGCTAGCGGGGGACACAGATACGCAGTATTTT. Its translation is CASSGDGLAGDTDTQYF.

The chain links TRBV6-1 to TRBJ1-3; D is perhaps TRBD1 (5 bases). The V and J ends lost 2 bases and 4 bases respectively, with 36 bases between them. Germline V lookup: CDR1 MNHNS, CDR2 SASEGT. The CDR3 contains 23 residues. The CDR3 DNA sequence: TGTGCCAGCAGTGAAACCCTGGGGAGGGGCCAAGGCGTACGTTCTACTGGGGGAAACACCATATATTTT. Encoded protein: CASSETLGRGQGVRSTGGNTIYF.

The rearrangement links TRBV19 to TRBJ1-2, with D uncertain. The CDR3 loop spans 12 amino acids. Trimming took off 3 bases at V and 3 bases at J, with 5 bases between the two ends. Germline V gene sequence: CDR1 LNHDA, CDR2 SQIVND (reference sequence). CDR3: CASSMADYGYTF. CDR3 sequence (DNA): TGTGCCAGTAGTATGGCAGACTATGGCTACACCTTC.

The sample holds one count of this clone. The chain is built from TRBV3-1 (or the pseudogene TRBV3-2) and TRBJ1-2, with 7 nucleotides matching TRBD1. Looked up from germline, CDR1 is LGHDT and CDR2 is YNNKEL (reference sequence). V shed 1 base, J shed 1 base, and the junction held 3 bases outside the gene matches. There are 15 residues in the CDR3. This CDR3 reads CASSQGGTVNYGYTF. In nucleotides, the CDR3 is TGTGCCAGCAGCCAAGGAGGGACAGTTAACTATGGCTACACCTTC.